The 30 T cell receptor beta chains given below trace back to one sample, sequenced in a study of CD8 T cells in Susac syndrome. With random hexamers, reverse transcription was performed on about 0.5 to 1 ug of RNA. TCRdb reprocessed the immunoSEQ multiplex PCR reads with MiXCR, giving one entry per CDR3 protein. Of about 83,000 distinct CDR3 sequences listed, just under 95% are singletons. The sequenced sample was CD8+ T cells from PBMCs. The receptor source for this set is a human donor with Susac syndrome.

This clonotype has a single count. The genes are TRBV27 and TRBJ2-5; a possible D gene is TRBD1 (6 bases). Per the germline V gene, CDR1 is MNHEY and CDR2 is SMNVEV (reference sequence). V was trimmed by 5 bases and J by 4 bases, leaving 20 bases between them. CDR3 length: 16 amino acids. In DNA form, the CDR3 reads TGTGCCAGCAGTCCTTCACCCACAGGGTTGGGAGAGACCCAGTACTTC. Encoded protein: CASSPSPTGLGETQYF.

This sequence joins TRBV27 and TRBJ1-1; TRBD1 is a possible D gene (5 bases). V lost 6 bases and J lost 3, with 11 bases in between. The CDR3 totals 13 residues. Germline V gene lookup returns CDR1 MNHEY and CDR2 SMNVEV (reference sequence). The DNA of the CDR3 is TGTGCCAGCAGCGCAGGGTGGGACACTGAAGCTTTCTTT. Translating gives CASSAGWDTEAFF.

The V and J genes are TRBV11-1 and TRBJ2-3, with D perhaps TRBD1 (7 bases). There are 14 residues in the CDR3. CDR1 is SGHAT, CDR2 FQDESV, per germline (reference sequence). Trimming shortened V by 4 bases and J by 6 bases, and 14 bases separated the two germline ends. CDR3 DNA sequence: TGTGCCAGCAGCTGGGACAGTGGGAGGGATACGCAGTATTTT. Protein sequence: CASSWDSGRDTQYF.

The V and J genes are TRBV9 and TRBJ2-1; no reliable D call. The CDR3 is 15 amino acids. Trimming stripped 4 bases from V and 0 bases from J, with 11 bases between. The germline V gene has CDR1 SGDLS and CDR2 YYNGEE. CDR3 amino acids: CASSLQANSYNEQFF. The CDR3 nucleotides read TGTGCCAGCAGCCTCCAGGCGAACTCCTACAATGAGCAGTTCTTC.

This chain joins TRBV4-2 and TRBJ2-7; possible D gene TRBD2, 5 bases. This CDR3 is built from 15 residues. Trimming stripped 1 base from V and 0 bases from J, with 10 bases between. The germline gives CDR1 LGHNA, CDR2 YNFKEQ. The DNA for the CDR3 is TGTGCCAGCAGCCAAGTTACGGGAAACTCCTACGAGCAGTACTTC. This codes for CASSQVTGNSYEQYF.

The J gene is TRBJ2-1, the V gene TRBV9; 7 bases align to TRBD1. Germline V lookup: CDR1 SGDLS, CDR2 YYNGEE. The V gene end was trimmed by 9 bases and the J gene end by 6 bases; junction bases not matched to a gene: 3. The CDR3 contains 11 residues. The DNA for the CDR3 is TGTGCCACTGGGACAGCCAATGAGCAGTTCTTC. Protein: CATGTANEQFF.

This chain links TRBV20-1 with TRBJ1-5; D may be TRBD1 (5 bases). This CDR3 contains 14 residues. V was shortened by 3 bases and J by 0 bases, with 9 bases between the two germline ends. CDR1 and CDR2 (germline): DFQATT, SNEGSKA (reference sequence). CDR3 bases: TGCAGTGCTAGTGAGGGGTATAGCAATCAGCCCCAGCATTTT. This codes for CSASEGYSNQPQHF.

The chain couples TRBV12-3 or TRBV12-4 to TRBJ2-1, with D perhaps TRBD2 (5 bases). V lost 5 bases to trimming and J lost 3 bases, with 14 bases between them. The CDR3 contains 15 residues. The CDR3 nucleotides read TGTGCCAGCAGTCGTACCTCCGGGGACTACAATGAGCAGTTCTTC. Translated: CASSRTSGDYNEQFF.

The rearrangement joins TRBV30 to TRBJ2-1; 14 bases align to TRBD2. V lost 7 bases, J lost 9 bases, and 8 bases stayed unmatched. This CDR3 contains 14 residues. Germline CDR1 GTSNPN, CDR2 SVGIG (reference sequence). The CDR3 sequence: CALETSGRASEQFF. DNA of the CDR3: TGTGCCTTAGAGACTAGCGGGAGGGCCAGTGAGCAGTTCTTC. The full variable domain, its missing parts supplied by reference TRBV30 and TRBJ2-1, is SQTIHQWPATLVQPVGSPLSLECTVEGTSNPNLYWYRQAAGRGLQLLFYSVGIGQISSEVPQNLSASRPQDRQFILSSKKLLLSDSGFYLCALETSGRASEQFFGPGTRLTVL.

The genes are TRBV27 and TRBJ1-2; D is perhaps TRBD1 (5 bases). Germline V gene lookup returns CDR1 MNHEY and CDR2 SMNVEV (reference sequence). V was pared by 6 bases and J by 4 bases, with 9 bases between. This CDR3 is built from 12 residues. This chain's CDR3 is CASSQGGYGYTF. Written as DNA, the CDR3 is TGTGCCAGCAGCCAGGGAGGCTATGGCTACACCTTC.

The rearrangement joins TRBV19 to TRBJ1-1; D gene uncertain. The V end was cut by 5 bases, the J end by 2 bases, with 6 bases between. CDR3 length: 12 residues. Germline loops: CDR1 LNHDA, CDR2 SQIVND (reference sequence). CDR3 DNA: TGTGCCAGTAGTGAGGGAAACACTGAAGCTTTCTTT. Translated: CASSEGNTEAFF.

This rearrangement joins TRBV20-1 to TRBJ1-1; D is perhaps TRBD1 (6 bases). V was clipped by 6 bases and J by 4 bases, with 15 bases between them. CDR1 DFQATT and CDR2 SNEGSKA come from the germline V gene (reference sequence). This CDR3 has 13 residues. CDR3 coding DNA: TGCAGTGCCAGGATGGGGGCAGGCACTGAAGCTTTCTTT. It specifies CSARMGAGTEAFF.

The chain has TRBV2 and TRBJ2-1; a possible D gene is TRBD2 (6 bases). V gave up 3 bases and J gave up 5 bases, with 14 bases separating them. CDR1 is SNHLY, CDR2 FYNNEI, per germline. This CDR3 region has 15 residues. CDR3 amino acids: CASSDDGGLHNEQFF. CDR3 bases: TGTGCCAGCAGTGACGACGGGGGACTCCACAATGAGCAGTTCTTC.

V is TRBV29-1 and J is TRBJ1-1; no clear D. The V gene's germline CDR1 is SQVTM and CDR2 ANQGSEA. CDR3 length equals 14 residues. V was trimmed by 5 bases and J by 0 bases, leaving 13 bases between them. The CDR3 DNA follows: TGCAGCGTTTATCTGGCAGTTATGAACACTGAAGCTTTCTTT. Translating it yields CSVYLAVMNTEAFF.

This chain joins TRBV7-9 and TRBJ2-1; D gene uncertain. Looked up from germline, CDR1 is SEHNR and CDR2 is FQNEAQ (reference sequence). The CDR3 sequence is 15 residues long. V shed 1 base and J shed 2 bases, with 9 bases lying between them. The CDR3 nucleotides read TGTGCCAGCAGCTTAGTGGTGGGGACCTACAATGAGCAGTTCTTC. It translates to CASSLVVGTYNEQFF.

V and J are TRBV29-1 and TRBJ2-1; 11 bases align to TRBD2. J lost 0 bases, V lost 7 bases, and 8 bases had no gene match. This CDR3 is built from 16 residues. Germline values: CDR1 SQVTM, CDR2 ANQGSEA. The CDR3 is CSAGGLADRSYNEQFF. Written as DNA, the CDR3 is TGCAGCGCAGGGGGACTAGCGGATCGCTCCTACAATGAGCAGTTCTTC.

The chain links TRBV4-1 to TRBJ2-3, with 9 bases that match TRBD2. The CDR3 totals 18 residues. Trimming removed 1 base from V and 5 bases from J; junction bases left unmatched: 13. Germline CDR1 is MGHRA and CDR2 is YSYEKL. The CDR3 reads CASSQVGLAGEPGDTQYF. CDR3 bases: TGCGCCAGCAGCCAAGTGGGGTTAGCGGGAGAGCCCGGAGATACGCAGTATTTT.

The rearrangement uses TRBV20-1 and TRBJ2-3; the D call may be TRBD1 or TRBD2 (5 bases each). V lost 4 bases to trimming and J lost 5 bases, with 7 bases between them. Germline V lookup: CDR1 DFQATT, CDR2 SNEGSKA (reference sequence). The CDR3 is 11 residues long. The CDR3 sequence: CSANGGDTQYF. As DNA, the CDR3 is TGCAGTGCTAATGGGGGAGATACGCAGTATTTT.

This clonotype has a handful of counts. This CDR3 is CASSLLDLNTEAFF. As DNA, the CDR3 is TGCGCCAGCAGCTTGTTGGACTTGAACACTGAAGCTTTCTTT. V gene TRBV5-1 combines with J gene TRBJ1-1; D is ambiguous. The germline V gene encodes CDR1 SGHRS and CDR2 YFSETQ. This CDR3 spans 14 amino acids. Between the trimmed V and J ends, which lost 1 base and 0 bases, there was a span of 7 bases. Using reference TRBV5-1 and TRBJ1-1 for the parts outside the CDR3, the full variable domain is KAGVTQTPRYLIKTRGQQVTLSCSPISGHRSVSWYQQTPGQGLQFLFEYFSETQRNKGNFPGRFSGRQFSNSRSEMNVSTLELGDSALYLCASSLLDLNTEAFFGQGTRLTVV.

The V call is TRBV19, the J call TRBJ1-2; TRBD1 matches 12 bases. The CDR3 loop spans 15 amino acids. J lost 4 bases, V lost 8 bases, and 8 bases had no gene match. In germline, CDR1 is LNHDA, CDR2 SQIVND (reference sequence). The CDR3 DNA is TGTGCCAGTTCCGGGACAGGGGGCGCGTCCTATGGCTACACCTTC. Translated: CASSGTGGASYGYTF.

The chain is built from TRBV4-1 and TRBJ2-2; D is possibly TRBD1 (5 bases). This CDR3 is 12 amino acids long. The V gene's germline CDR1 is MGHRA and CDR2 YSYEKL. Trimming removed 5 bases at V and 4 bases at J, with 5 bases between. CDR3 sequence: CASSGATGELFF. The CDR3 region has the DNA TGCGCCAGCAGCGGGGCCACCGGGGAGCTGTTTTTT.

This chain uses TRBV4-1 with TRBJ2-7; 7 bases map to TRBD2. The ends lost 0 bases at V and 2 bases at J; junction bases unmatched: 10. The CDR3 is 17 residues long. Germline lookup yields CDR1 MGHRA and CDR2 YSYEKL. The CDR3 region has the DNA TGCGCCAGCAGCCAAGAGAAAGGCGGGAGTTACGCCTACGAGCAGTACTTC. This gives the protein CASSQEKGGSYAYEQYF.

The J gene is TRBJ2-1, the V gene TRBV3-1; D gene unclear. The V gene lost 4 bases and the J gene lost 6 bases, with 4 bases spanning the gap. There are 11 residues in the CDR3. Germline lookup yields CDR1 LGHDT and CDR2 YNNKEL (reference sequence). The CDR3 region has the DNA TGTGCCAGCAGCCGACCCAATGAGCAGTTCTTC. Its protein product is CASSRPNEQFF.

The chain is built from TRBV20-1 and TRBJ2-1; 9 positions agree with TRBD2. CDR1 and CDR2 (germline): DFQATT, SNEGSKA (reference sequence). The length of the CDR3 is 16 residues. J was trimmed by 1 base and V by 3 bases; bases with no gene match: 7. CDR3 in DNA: TGCAGTGCTAGGGACCCACTAGCGGGTTCCTACAATGAGCAGTTCTTC. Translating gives CSARDPLAGSYNEQFF.

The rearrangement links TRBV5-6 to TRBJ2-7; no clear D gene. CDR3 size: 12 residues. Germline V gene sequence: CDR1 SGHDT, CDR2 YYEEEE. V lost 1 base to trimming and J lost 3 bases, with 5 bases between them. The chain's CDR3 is CASSLWNYEQYF. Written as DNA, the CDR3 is TGTGCCAGCAGCTTGTGGAACTACGAGCAGTACTTC.

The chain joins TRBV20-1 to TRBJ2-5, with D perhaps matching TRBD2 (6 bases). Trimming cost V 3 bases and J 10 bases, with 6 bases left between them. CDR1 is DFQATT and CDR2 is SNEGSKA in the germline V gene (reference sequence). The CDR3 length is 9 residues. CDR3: CSAREGQYF. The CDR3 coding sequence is TGCAGTGCTAGGGAGGGCCAGTACTTC.

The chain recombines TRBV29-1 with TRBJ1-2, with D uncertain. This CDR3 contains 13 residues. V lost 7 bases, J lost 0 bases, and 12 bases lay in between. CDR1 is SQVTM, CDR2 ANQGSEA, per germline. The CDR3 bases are TGCAGCGCACCACTTGGGACTAACTATGGCTACACCTTC. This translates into CSAPLGTNYGYTF.

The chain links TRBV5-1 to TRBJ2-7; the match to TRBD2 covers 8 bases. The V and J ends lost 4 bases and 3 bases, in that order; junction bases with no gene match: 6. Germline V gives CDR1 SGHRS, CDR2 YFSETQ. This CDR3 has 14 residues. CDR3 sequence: CASSAGGGHYEQYF. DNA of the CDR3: TGCGCCAGCAGCGCGGGGGGCGGACACTACGAGCAGTACTTC.

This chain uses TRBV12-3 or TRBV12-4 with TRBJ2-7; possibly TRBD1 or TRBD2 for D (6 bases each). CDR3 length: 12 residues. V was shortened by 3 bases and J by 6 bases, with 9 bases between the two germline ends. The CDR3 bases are TGTGCCAGCAGTTTCACGGGGGCCGAGCAGTACTTC. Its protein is CASSFTGAEQYF.

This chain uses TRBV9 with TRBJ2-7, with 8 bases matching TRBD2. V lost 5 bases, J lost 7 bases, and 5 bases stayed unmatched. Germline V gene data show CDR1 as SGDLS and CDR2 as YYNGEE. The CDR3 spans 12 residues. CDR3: CASSTGGLEQYF. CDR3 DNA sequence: TGTGCCAGCAGTACGGGAGGGCTGGAGCAGTACTTC.